This TCR beta chain was captured by sequencing in a study of blood T cells in healthy people across ages. Study-wide background: For every two T cells, template switching captured about one barcoded beta molecule. Notes on the study in general: Naive CD4+ cells and diversity were both higher in long-lived donors than in aged donors.

There were healthy Caucasian individuals from Russia, aged about 6 to 100, serving as donors. Then a second PCR, running roughly 6 to 11 cycles, was carried out with a sample-barcoded 5' primer and a J-beta primer mix. TCRdb reanalysed the 5' RACE reads using MiXCR and keeps one entry per CDR3 protein. This sample has some 800,000 distinct CDR3 sequences; roughly 25% occur once, and the top ten carry under 4.5%. Regarding this clonotype: The antigen is not known.

Trimming took 7 bases from V and 2 from J; bases not matched to a gene: 12. This CDR3 has 15 residues. Germline V gene data show CDR1 as DFQATT and CDR2 as SNEGSKA (reference sequence). These data also formed part of another study, on T cells of mothers and their children.

The clonotype originates from a boy between 10 and 17 years old in good health. The sequenced material came from blood. This chain joins TRBV20-1 and TRBJ2-5, with TRBD1 identical over 8 bases. This CDR3 reads CSVILLGQGQETQYF. The CDR3 region has the DNA TGCAGTGTTATCTTATTAGGACAGGGTCAAGAGACCCAGTACTTC.